The source of this TCR beta chain is a study of cytomegalovirus exposure and HLA in healthy donors. Across the whole study: Early released data had about 85 million unique TCRs, all coming from HLA-typed donors. Study observations and caveats: Accurate prediction of most subjects' HLA-A and HLA-B alleles from TCR beta sequences was reported. Productive status was seen about 87% or about 30% of the time for most TCR beta V segments in an earlier analysis. A missense DCLRE1C variant was associated with V- and J-gene trimming of TCR beta chains in a later analysis, and an independent cohort replicated the association.

As to this clone: What it binds is unknown.

The PCR used 60 Vbeta and 13 Jbeta primers. Repertoires were generated with immunoSEQ multiplex PCR, while TCRdb's copy carries only in-frame clones and drops some. This table has over 150,000 clones, around 69% appearing once. Sequenced: PBMCs. The receptor was isolated from a woman in her twenties or thirties in good health and CMV-seronegative.

In DNA form, the CDR3 reads TGTGCCAGCAGCGAGGGACATCTCAACGGGGAGCTGTTTTTT. Translation gives CASSEGHLNGELFF. The rearrangement links TRBV5-4 to TRBJ2-2; TRBD1 might be the D (6 bases). The length of the CDR3 is 14 residues. Trimming removed 4 bases at V and 7 bases at J, with 14 bases between. Germline values: CDR1 SGHNT, CDR2 YYREEE (reference sequence).